The 4 T cell receptor beta chains listed next were all sequenced from one sample in a study of monozygotic twins with cystic fibrosis. Sequencing used immunoSEQ multiplex PCR; TCRdb keeps in-frame clones, though not all of them. The sample consists of some 21,000 clones, roughly nine tenths of them appearing once. What was sequenced was blood. These receptor sequences come from a girl aged 2 to 9 with cystic fibrosis.

This chain links TRBV5-4 with TRBJ2-1, with D perhaps matching TRBD2 (5 bases). The CDR3 runs to 14 residues. Germline values: CDR1 SGHNT, CDR2 YYREEE (reference sequence). V lost 5 bases and J 5 bases, leaving 14 bases between the germline ends. The CDR3 DNA follows: TGTGCCAGCAGGTCCGGACTCCCAGACAATGAGCAGTTCTTC. Translating it yields CASRSGLPDNEQFF.

The chain joins TRBV6-4 to TRBJ2-2; 9 nucleotides match TRBD1. The CDR3 totals 16 residues. V shed 2 bases, J shed 3 bases, and the junction held 4 bases outside the gene matches. CDR1 is MRHNA, CDR2 SNTAGT, per germline. The CDR3: CASSDTGGRDTGELFF. DNA for the CDR3: TGTGCCAGCAGTGACACAGGGGGCCGGGACACCGGGGAGCTGTTTTTT.

The V and J genes are TRBV6-5 and TRBJ1-1; tentative D call: TRBD1 (6 bases). V was pared by 0 bases and J by 2 bases, with 10 bases between. From germline, CDR1 is MNHEY and CDR2 SVGAGI. The CDR3 consists of 15 residues. The CDR3 region is CASSYSRQVNTEAFF. The CDR3 DNA is TGTGCCAGCAGTTACTCTCGACAGGTCAACACTGAAGCTTTCTTT.

The chain employs TRBV15 and TRBJ1-5, with D perhaps matching TRBD1 (6 bases). Germline V CDR1 and CDR2: LNHNV, YYDKDF (reference sequence). Trimming took off 0 bases at V and 0 bases at J, with 12 bases between the two ends. This CDR3 has 17 amino acids. DNA for the CDR3: TGTGCCACCAGCAGAGAGGCAAGACAGGATAGCAATCAGCCCCAGCATTTT. The encoded protein is CATSREARQDSNQPQHF.